This is a list of T cell receptor beta chains from one sample in a study of CD8 T cells in Susac syndrome. TCRdb recomputed calls from the immunoSEQ multiplex PCR reads with MiXCR, one row per CDR3 protein. The data hold 150,000 to 200,000 distinct CDR3 sequences, with 93% observed a single time. Sequenced material: CD4+ T cells from PBMCs. The receptors here all came from a human donor with multiple sclerosis. The CDR3 runs from the conserved cysteine through the conserved F or W. The D gene is left open where the match is weak. Some rows mark clone size as missing; the rest say once, few, many or name a class of expanded clone.

cdr3_aa,cdr3_nt,d_call,v_call,clone_size,j_call
CASSVGAGVTDTQYF,TGTGCCAGCAGCGTAGGGGCGGGAGTGACAGATACGCAGTATTTT,TRBD2,TRBV9,-,TRBJ2-3
CASSQGSSTNEKLFF,TGTGCCAGCAGCCAAGGTTCATCAACTAATGAAAAACTGTTTTTT,-,TRBV3-1,-,TRBJ1-4
CSVDRTGYDGYTF,TGCAGCGTTGACCGGACAGGGTACGATGGCTACACCTTC,TRBD1,TRBV29-1,-,TRBJ1-2
CASSQGRGKGEAFF,TGCGCCAGCAGCCAGGGCAGGGGGAAAGGTGAAGCTTTCTTT,TRBD1,TRBV4-3,-,TRBJ1-1
CASSQASSSYNEQFF,TGCGCCAGCAGCCAAGCTTCGAGCTCCTACAATGAGCAGTTCTTC,-,TRBV4-1,once,TRBJ2-1
CASSALGGAGGKLFF,TGTGCCAGCAGTGCGCTGGGGGGAGCAGGTGGAAAACTGTTTTTT,-,TRBV28,-,TRBJ1-4
CASSFGFEGDGYTF,TGTGCCAGCAGTTTTGGGTTCGAAGGGGATGGCTACACCTTC,-,TRBV12-3/TRBV12-4,-,TRBJ1-2
CTSSQANLAGGPGETQYF,TGCACCAGCAGCCAGGCCAATCTAGCGGGGGGGCCGGGAGAGACCCAGTACTTC,-,TRBV1,-,TRBJ2-5
CASSMKMGSSYTF,TGTGCCAGCAGTATGAAGATGGGGTCTAGCTACACCTTC,-,TRBV6-5,-,TRBJ1-2
CASSQGSSYNSPLHF,TGTGCCAGCAGCCAGGGGTCGTCCTATAATTCACCCCTCCACTTT,-,TRBV2,few,TRBJ1-6
CASSGPGGPLETQYF,TGTGCCAGCAGTGGGCCCGGGGGCCCGTTGGAGACCCAGTACTTC,-,TRBV2,-,TRBJ2-5
CASRDGLAGVETQYF,TGTGCCAGCAGAGATGGACTAGCGGGAGTGGAGACCCAGTACTTC,TRBD2,TRBV2,-,TRBJ2-5
CASSFSDRGNSPLHF,TGCGCCAGCAGCTTTTCCGACAGGGGTAATTCACCCCTCCACTTT,TRBD1,TRBV5-1,-,TRBJ1-6
CASSSLPTATYEQYF,TGTGCCAGCAGCTCCCTCCCCACCGCTACCTACGAGCAGTACTTC,-,TRBV6-5,-,TRBJ2-7
CASSKGTSGMHEQFF,TGTGCCAGCAGCAAGGGGACTAGCGGGATGCATGAGCAGTTCTTC,TRBD2,TRBV6-6,-,TRBJ2-1